This TCR beta chain originates from a study of blood T cell repertoires in COVID-19. Study in general: Collection of acute and convalescent COVID-19 samples took place in the United States, Italy and Spain. From T cells, B-cell-depleted T cells, or PBMCs came the material, which was cDNA or gDNA.

The germline V gene encodes CDR1 SGHVS and CDR2 FNYEAQ. The V end was cut by 5 bases, the J end by 4 bases, with 9 bases between. This CDR3 spans 12 amino acids. Sequencing was performed with immunoSEQ multiplex PCR; in TCRdb, only in-frame clones are kept and a portion is missing. The table shows under 130,000 clones, with about four fifths occurring only once. The V and J genes are TRBV7-6 and TRBJ2-7; D might be TRBD1 (5 bases). The source material was peripheral blood. This clonotype originated in a woman in her seventies with acute or convalescent COVID-19. CDR3 loop: CASSPRTYEQYF. In DNA form, the CDR3 reads TGTGCCAGCAGCCCCCGGACATACGAGCAGTACTTC.